The entry below gives a single T cell receptor (beta chain) sequence along with its context. What it binds is unknown. This CDR3 has 15 amino acids. Germline CDR1 reads SGHRS; CDR2 reads YFSETQ. V lost 0 bases to trimming and J lost 10 bases, with 14 bases between them. This record belongs to a study of CD8 T cells in ankylosing spondylitis. The study's findings and limits: Earlier reports found some motif variants in synovial fluid and blood in reactive arthritis. Disease-linked clones were reportedly significantly enriched in matched ankylosing spondylitis synovial fluid. About 8 highly homologous variants made up a TCR beta motif, and this motif appeared characteristic of ankylosing spondylitis blood.

Researchers built TCR beta libraries using quantitative 5'-RACE with molecular barcodes. One entry per CDR3 protein results from TCRdb running MiXCR on the 5' RACE reads. Here the sample spans approximately 500,000 distinct CDR3 sequences, about 12% being singletons. The genes are TRBV5-1 and TRBJ1-6; D remains unclear. The origin of this receptor is a male donor with ankylosing spondylitis. The sample was blood, either unsorted or a sorted T cell fraction (not recorded which). CDR3 residues: CASSLADAPGSPLHF. The DNA for the CDR3 is TGCGCCAGCAGCTTGGCCGACGCACCGGGATCACCCCTCCACTTT.